This T cell receptor (beta chain) was captured by sequencing in a study of T cell repertoires in cytomegalovirus infection. Study-level results: Ex vivo responses were dominated by HLA-C-restricted CMV-specific TCR beta clonotypes.

This CDR3 has 15 residues. Germline V gene data show CDR1 as KGHSH and CDR2 as LQKENI. V shed 6 bases, J shed 2 bases, and the junction held 6 bases outside the gene matches. Via MiXCR, TCRdb re-called the reads, giving one row per CDR3 protein. The sample lists more than 300,000 distinct CDR3 sequences, just under 35% occurring once. Of note for this clonotype: Antigen: not known.

The chain combines TRBV18 with TRBJ1-3; TRBD1 matches 8 bases. The receptor was isolated from a human donor in good health (CMV status not recorded). Some clones in this sample may be carry-over from other donors' samples. The specimen comprised cultured PBMCs, sampled from culture after CMV antigen stimulation. The CDR3 bases are TGTGCCAGCTCCAACCTCAGGGGGCCTGGAAACACCATATATTTT. The encoded protein is CASSNLRGPGNTIYF.